A single sample gave rise to the 13 T cell receptor beta chains below, sequenced in a study of blood T cell repertoires in COVID-19. Assay used: immunoSEQ multiplex PCR; TCRdb lists only in-frame clones, some missing. The table has roughly 200,000 clones, around 84% seen once. The sequenced sample was peripheral blood. Receptors were obtained from a woman of 80 years or more with acute or convalescent COVID-19.

The V and J genes are TRBV7-9 and TRBJ1-4; 7 nucleotides align to TRBD1. CDR3 length equals 14 residues. V shed 5 bases, J shed 7 bases, and the junction held 7 bases outside the gene matches. Germline CDR1 and CDR2: SEHNR and FQNEAQ (reference sequence). DNA for the CDR3: TGTGCCAGCAGCCTCCGACAGGGTGGTGAAAAACTGTTTTTT. Its protein product is CASSLRQGGEKLFF. Full variable domain (outside the CDR3, taken from reference TRBV7-9 and TRBJ1-4): DTGVSQNPRHKITKRGQNVTFRCDPISEHNRLYWYRQTLGQGPEFLTYFQNEAQLEKSRLLSDRFSAERPKGSFSTLEIQRTEQGDSAMYLCASSLRQGGEKLFFGSGTQLSVL.

The rearrangement uses TRBV3-1 (or the pseudogene TRBV3-2) and TRBJ2-3, with 7 bases matching TRBD1. The CDR3 length is 15 residues. The J segment lost 3 bases and the V segment lost 2 bases, leaving 5 bases of the junction unmatched. Germline values: CDR1 LGHDT, CDR2 YNNKEL (reference sequence). This CDR3 is CASSQLQGLTDTQYF. The DNA for the CDR3 is TGTGCCAGCAGCCAATTACAGGGGCTAACAGATACGCAGTATTTT.

This chain joins TRBV27 and TRBJ2-2; 9 nucleotides agree with TRBD1. CDR3 length equals 17 residues. The germline gives CDR1 MNHEY, CDR2 SMNVEV (reference sequence). Trimming removed 4 bases from V and 4 bases from J; junction bases left unmatched: 10. For the CDR3, the DNA is TGTGCCAGCAGTTGGAGACAGGGGGATAGAGGCACCGGGGAGCTGTTTTTT. It encodes CASSWRQGDRGTGELFF.

The rearrangement links TRBV2 to TRBJ1-1; D is uncertain. The CDR3 extends over 13 amino acids. The germline V and J ends were trimmed by 6 bases and 5 bases, with 13 bases remaining between them. Germline loops: CDR1 SNHLY, CDR2 FYNNEI. CDR3 residues: CASSQSGRTEAFF. The CDR3 region has the DNA TGTGCCAGCAGCCAGTCGGGGAGGACTGAAGCTTTCTTT.

This sequence joins TRBV30 and TRBJ1-5; TRBD1 agrees at 10 bases. CDR3 length: 17 residues. Germline V gene sequence: CDR1 GTSNPN, CDR2 SVGIG (reference sequence). With V trimmed by 0 bases and J by 4 bases, 9 bases remained unmatched. The CDR3 DNA follows: TGTGCCTGGAGTGTACGTGGCGGGACAGGGGAAAATCAGCCCCAGCATTTT. It translates to CAWSVRGGTGENQPQHF.

The chain couples TRBV30 to TRBJ2-2; D is uncertain. Deletions cut 4 bases from V and 6 bases from J, with 9 bases between. Germline V gene sequence: CDR1 GTSNPN, CDR2 SVGIG (reference sequence). The length of the CDR3 is 12 residues. CDR3: CAWTTRAGELFF. CDR3 DNA sequence: TGTGCCTGGACGACCCGGGCCGGGGAGCTGTTTTTT.

Worth noting for this clone: Other DNA variants within this sample encode the same CDR3. The chain's CDR3 is CASSVSGLSSYNEQFF. The CDR3, as DNA: TGCGCCAGCAGCGTATCAGGGCTGAGCTCCTACAATGAGCAGTTCTTC. The J gene is TRBJ2-1, the V gene TRBV5-1, with D maybe TRBD1 (5 bases). From germline, CDR1 is SGHRS and CDR2 YFSETQ. Trimming took 4 bases from V and 0 from J, leaving 14 bases between them. This CDR3 is built from 16 residues.

This clone was detected only a few times. This chain uses TRBV7-3 with TRBJ2-7; unclear D gene. Germline CDR1 SGHTA, CDR2 FQGTGA. V was shortened by 1 base and J by 0 bases, with 7 bases between the two germline ends. The CDR3 is 14 amino acids. Here the CDR3 reads CASSLIHSSYEQYF. CDR3 sequence (DNA): TGTGCCAGCAGCTTAATCCATAGCTCCTACGAGCAGTACTTC.

The chain links TRBV6-1 to TRBJ2-7; D call uncertain. The ends were cut back, 3 bases at V and 5 bases at J, with 14 bases in the middle. This CDR3 contains 14 residues. Germline CDR1 is MNHNS and CDR2 is SASEGT. The chain's CDR3 is CASSERSFANEQYF. The CDR3 DNA reads as TGTGCCAGCAGTGAGAGGTCATTTGCTAACGAGCAGTACTTC.

The J gene is TRBJ1-6, the V gene TRBV27; TRBD1 is a possible D gene (6 bases). This CDR3 spans 17 amino acids. Trimming removed 6 bases from V and 1 base from J, with 16 bases in between. Germline values: CDR1 MNHEY, CDR2 SMNVEV (reference sequence). CDR3 DNA sequence: TGTGCCAGCAGGGATCGGACAGTCCCTTCCTATAATTCACCCCTCCACTTT. It codes for CASRDRTVPSYNSPLHF.

This clone was observed a single time. This chain uses TRBV3-1 (or the pseudogene TRBV3-2) with TRBJ2-7, with TRBD1 matching over 7 bases. The CDR3 totals 12 residues. Germline V gene sequence: CDR1 LGHDT, CDR2 YNNKEL (reference sequence). V shed 5 bases, J shed 6 bases, and the junction held 4 bases outside the gene matches. CDR3 residues: CASSWTGGEQYF. The CDR3 bases are TGTGCCAGCAGCTGGACAGGTGGCGAGCAGTACTTC.

The chain joins TRBV28 to TRBJ1-5, with D uncertain. Germline V CDR1 and CDR2: MDHEN, SYDVKM. CDR3 length equals 12 residues. V was cut by 3 bases and J by 7 bases, with 7 bases left in between. The DNA of the CDR3 is TGTGCCAGCAGTTTTTCGTCCCAGCCCCAGCATTTT. Its translation is CASSFSSQPQHF.

The V and J genes are TRBV27 and TRBJ1-2, with D unresolved. Germline CDR1 and CDR2: MNHEY and SMNVEV (reference sequence). V lost 10 bases and J lost 6, with 12 bases in between. The CDR3 consists of 11 residues. As DNA, the CDR3 is TGTGCCAACGACACGGAGGATGGCTACACCTTC. Amino acids: CANDTEDGYTF.